This record concerns one TCR beta chain sequence. Its matching antigen is unknown. These data originate in a study of T cell repertoires in cytomegalovirus infection. Overall study context: A matching HLA type, together with CMV infection, was signaled by public TCR beta signatures. Study-level findings and limits: Cumulated frequencies of public TCR beta families served to identify carriers of CMV plus the relevant HLA. Dominating the ex vivo response were TCR beta clonotypes that were CMV-specific and HLA-C-restricted.

Each CDR3 protein gets one entry after TCRdb re-called the reads with MiXCR. The data contain under 120,000 distinct CDR3 sequences, about 40% of them singletons. The specimen was CD8+ T cells from cultured PBMCs, collected from culture after CMV antigen stimulation. The TCR was taken from a human donor in good health (CMV status not recorded). Some clones in this sample may be carry-over from other donors' samples.

CDR3 in amino acids: CASILSGGSSYNEQFF. CDR3 nucleotides: TGTGCCAGCATCCTAAGCGGGGGAAGCTCCTACAATGAGCAGTTCTTC. V is TRBV12-3 or TRBV12-4 and J is TRBJ2-1; 8 nucleotides agree with TRBD2. The CDR3 covers 16 residues. The V segment lost 7 bases and the J segment 0 bases; nucleotides outside the gene matches: 8.